This T cell receptor (beta chain) stems from a study of patients with pleural tuberculosis. This CDR3 contains 15 residues. V lost 2 bases, J lost 2 bases, and 4 bases stayed unmatched. The germline gives CDR1 SGDLS, CDR2 YYNGEE. MiXCR, applied by TCRdb to the reads, yields one record per CDR3 protein. The table records around 49,000 distinct CDR3 sequences, approximately 7.5% of them present only once. This receptor was taken from a human donor with pleural tuberculosis. The chain employs TRBV9 and TRBJ2-3, with 8 bases lining up with TRBD2. The CDR3 loop is CASSVGTSHTDTQYF. The CDR3 coding sequence is TGTGCCAGCAGCGTTGGGACTAGTCACACAGATACGCAGTATTTT.